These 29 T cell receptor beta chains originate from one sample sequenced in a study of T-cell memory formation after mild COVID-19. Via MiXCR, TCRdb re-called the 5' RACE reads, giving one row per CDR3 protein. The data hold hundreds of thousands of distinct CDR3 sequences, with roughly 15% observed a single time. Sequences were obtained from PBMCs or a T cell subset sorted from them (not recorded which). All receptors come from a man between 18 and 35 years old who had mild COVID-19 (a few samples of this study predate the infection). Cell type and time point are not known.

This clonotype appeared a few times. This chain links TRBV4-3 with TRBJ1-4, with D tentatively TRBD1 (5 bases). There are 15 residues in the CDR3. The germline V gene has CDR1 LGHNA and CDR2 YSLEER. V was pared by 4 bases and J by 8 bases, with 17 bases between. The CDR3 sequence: CASSPGWQGGEKLFF. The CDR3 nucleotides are TGCGCCAGCAGCCCCGGGTGGCAGGGTGGCGAAAAACTGTTTTTT.

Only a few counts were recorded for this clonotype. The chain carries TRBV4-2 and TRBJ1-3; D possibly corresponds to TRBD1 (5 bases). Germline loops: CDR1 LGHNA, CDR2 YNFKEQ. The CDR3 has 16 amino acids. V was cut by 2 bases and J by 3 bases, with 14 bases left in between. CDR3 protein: CASSQPGRADGNTIYF. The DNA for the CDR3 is TGTGCCAGCAGCCAACCGGGCAGGGCAGATGGAAACACCATATATTTT.

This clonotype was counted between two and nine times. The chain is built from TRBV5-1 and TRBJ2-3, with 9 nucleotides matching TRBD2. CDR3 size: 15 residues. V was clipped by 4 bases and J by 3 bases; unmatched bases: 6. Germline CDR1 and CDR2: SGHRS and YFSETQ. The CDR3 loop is CASSRAGGPTDTQYF. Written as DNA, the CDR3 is TGCGCCAGCAGCCGAGCGGGGGGCCCTACAGATACGCAGTATTTT.

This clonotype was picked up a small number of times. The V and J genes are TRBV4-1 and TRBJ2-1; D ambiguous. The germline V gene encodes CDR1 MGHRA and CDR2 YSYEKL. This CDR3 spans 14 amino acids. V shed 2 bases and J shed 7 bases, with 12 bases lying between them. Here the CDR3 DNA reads TGCGCCAGCAGCCAACCGACGCGGTCGAATGAGCAGTTCTTC. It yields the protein CASSQPTRSNEQFF.

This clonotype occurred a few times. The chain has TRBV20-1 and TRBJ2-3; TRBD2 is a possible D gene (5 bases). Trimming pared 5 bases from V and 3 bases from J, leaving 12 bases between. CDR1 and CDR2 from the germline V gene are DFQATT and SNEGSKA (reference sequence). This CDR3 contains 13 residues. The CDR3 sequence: CSAPRGLTDTQYF. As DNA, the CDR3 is TGCAGTGCTCCTCGGGGTTTAACAGATACGCAGTATTTT.

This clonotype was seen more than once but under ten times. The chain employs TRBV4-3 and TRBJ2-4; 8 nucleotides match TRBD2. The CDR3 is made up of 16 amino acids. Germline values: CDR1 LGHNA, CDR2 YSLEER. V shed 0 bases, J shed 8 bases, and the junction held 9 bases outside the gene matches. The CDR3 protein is CASSQDHAGGGDIQYF. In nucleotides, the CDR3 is TGCGCCAGCAGCCAAGATCACGCGGGGGGAGGAGACATTCAGTACTTC.

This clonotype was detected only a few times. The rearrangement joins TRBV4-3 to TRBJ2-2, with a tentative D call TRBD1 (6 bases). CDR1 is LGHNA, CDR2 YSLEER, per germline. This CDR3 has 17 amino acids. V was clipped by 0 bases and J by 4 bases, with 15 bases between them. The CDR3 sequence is CASSQDPTGISTGELFF. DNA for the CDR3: TGCGCCAGCAGCCAAGACCCGACAGGCATTTCCACCGGGGAGCTGTTTTTT.

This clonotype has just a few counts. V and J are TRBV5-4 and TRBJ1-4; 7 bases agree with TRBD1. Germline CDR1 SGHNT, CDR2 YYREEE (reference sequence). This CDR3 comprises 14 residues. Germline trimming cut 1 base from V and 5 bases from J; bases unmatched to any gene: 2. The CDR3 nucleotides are TGTGCCAGCAGCTTGTCAGGGGGAAATGAAAAACTGTTTTTT. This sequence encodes CASSLSGGNEKLFF.

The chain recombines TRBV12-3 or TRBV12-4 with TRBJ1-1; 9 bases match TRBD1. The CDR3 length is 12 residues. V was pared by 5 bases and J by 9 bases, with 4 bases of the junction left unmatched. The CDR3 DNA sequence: TGTGCCAGCAGTGCCGGGACAGGGAAAGCTTTCTTT. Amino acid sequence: CASSAGTGKAFF.

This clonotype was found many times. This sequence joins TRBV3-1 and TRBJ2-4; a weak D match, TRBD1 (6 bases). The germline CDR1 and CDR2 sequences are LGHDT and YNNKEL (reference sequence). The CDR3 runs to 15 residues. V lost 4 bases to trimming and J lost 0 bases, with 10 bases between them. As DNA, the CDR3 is TGTGCCAGCAGCCTCGGGACATTAGCCAAAAACATTCAGTACTTC. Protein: CASSLGTLAKNIQYF.

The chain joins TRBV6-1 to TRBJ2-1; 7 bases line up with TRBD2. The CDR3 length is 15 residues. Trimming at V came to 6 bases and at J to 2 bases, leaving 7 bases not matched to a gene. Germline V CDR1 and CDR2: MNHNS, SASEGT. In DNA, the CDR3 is TGTGCCAGCAGGGGGGGGAGGACAACCTACAATGAGCAGTTCTTC. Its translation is CASRGGRTTYNEQFF.

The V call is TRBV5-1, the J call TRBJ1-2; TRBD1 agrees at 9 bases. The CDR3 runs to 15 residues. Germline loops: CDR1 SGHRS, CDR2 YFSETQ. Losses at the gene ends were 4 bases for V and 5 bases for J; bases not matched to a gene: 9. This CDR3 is CASSETGTGIYGYTF. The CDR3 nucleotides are TGCGCCAGCAGCGAAACCGGGACAGGGATATATGGCTACACCTTC.

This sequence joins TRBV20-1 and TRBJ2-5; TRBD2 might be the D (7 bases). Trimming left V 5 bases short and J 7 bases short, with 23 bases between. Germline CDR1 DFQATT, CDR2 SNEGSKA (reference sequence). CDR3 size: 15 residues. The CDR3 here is CSAGRGGATFGTQYF. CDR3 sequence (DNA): TGCAGTGCTGGGCGTGGGGGGGCCACGTTCGGGACCCAGTACTTC.

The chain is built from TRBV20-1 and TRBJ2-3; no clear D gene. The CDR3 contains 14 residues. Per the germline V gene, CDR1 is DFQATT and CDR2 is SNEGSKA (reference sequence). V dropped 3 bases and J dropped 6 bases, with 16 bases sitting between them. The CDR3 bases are TGCAGTGCTAGGAGGATAGTTGAGTGGGATACGCAGTATTTT. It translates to CSARRIVEWDTQYF.

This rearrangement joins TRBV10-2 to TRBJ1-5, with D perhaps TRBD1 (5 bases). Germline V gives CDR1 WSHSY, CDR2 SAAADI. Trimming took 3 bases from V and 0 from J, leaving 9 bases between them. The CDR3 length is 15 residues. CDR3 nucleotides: TGCGCCAGCAGTGATCCCGGGGGTAGCAATCAGCCCCAGCATTTT. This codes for CASSDPGGSNQPQHF.

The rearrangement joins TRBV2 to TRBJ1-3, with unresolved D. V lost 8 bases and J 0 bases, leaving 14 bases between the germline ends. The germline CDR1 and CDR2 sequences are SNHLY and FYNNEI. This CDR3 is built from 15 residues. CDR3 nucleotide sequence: TGTGCCAGCCGCGCCATGACCCTCTCTGGAAACACCATATATTTT. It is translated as CASRAMTLSGNTIYF.

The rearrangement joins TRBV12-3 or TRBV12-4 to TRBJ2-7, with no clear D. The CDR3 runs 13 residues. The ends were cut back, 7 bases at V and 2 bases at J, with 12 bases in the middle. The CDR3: CASTLQDPYEQYV. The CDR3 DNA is TGTGCCAGCACCCTCCAGGACCCCTACGAGCAGTACGTC.

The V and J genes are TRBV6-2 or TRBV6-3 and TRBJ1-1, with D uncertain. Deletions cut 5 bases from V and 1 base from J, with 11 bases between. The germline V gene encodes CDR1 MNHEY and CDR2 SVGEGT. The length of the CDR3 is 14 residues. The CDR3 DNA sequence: TGTGCCAGCAGTCGTAGAAGAAGGAACACTGAAGCTTTCTTT. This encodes CASSRRRRNTEAFF.

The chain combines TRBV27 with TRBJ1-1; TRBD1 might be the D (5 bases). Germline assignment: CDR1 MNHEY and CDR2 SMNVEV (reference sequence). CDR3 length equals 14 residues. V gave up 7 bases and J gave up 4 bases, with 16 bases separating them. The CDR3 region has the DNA TGTGCCAGCATTGGGGGGGGTTCGCGCACTGAAGCTTTCTTT. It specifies CASIGGGSRTEAFF.

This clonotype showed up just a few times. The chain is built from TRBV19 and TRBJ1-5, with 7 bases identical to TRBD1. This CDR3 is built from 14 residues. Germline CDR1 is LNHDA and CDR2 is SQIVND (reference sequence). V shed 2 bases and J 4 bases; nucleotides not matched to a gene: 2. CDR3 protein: CASSIQGGNQPQHF. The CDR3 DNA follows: TGTGCCAGTAGTATACAGGGGGGAAATCAGCCCCAGCATTTT.

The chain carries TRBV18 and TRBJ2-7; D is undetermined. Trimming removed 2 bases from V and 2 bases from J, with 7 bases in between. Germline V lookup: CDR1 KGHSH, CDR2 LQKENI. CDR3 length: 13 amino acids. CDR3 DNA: TGTGCCAGCTCACCAAAGGCAGCCTACGAGCAGTACGTC. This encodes CASSPKAAYEQYV.

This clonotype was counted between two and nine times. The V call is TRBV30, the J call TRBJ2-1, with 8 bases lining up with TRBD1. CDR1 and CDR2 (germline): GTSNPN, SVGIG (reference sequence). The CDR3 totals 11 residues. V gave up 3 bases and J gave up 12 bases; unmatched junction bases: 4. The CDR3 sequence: CAWSVGTGQFF. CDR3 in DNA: TGTGCCTGGAGCGTGGGGACAGGGCAGTTCTTC.

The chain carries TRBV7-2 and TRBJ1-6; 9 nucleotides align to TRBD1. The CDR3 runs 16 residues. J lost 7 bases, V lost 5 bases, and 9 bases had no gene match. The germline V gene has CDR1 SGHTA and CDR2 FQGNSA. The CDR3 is CASSGRGDRANSPLHF. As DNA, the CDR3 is TGTGCCAGCAGCGGACGTGGGGACAGGGCGAATTCACCCCTCCACTTT. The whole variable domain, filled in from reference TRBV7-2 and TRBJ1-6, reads GAGVSQSPSNKVTEKGKDVELRCDPISGHTALYWYRQSLGQGLEFLIYFQGNSAPDKSGLPSDRFSAERTGGSVSTLTIQRTQQEDSAVYLCASSGRGDRANSPLHFGNGTRLTVT.

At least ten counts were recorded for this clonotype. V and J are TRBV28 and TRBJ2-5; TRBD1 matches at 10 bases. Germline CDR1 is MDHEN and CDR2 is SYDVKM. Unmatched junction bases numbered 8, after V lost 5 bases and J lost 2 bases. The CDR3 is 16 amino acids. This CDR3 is CASSRDRGNLQETQYF. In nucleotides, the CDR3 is TGTGCCAGCAGTCGGGACAGGGGAAACCTACAAGAGACCCAGTACTTC.

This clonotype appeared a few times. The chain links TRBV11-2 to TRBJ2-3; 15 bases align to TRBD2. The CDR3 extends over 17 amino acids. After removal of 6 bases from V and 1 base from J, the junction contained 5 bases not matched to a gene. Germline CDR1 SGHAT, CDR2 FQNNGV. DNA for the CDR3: TGTGCCAGCAGGTTGGGACTAGCGGGGGGCCGCACAGATACGCAGTATTTT. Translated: CASRLGLAGGRTDTQYF. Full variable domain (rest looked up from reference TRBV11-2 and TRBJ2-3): EAGVAQSPRYKIIEKRQSVAFWCNPISGHATLYWYQQILGQGPKLLIQFQNNGVVDDSQLPKDRFSAERLKGVDSTLKIQPAKLEDSAVYLCASRLGLAGGRTDTQYFGPGTRLTVL.

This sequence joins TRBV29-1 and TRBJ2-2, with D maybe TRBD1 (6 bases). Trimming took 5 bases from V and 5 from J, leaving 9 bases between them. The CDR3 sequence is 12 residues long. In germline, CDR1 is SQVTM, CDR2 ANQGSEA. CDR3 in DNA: TGCAGCGTTTACGGGACAACCGGGGAGCTGTTTTTT. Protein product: CSVYGTTGELFF.

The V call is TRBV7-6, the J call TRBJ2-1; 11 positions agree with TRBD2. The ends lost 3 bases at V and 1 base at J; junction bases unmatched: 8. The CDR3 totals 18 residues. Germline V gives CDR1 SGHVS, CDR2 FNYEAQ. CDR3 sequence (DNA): TGTGCCAGCAGCTTCCCGACTAGCGGGAATGGGTCCTACAATGAGCAGTTCTTC. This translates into CASSFPTSGNGSYNEQFF.

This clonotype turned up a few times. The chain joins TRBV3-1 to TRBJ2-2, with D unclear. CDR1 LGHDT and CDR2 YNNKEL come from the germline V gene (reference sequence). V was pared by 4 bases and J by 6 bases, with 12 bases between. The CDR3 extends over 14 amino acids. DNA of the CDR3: TGTGCCAGCAGCCCCCCAACGACCCCCGGGGAGCTGTTTTTT. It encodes CASSPPTTPGELFF.

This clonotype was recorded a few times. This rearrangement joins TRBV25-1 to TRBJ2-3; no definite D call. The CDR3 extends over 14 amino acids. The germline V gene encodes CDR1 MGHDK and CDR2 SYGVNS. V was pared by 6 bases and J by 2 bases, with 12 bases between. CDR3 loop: CASRPQVPTDTQYF. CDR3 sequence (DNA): TGTGCCAGCAGGCCCCAGGTCCCCACAGATACGCAGTATTTT.